This TCR beta chain comes out of a study of blood T cell repertoires in COVID-19. Background on the study: The analysed material was cDNA or gDNA that came from T cells, B-cell-depleted T cells, or PBMCs.

In the authors' methods: Estimates of nucleated cell counts were drawn from the amplification of reference gene primers. Clones were read by immunoSEQ multiplex PCR, and TCRdb kept only the in-frame ones, dropping some. V, J and clone size were drawn from that table, and D and trimming were deduced from the DNA. The sample gives 200,000 to 250,000 clones, roughly 80% of which show up once; 1.3% is in the top ten. Participants were aged about 18 to 90 years, lived in over 20 US areas, and enrolled virtually. Grouping used clinical history reported by participants in a survey and questionnaire. CDR3 length: 16 amino acids. Germline V gene sequence: CDR1 LGHDT, CDR2 YNNKEL (reference sequence). V was clipped by 3 bases and J by 5 bases; unmatched bases: 4.

This clonotype was obtained from a woman in her 40s with acute COVID-19. The rearrangement uses TRBV3-1 (or the pseudogene TRBV3-2) and TRBJ2-3; TRBD2 matches 14 bases. The material sequenced was PBMCs or T cells enriched from blood (not recorded which). The CDR3 DNA reads TGTGCCAGCAGCCAGCGGACTAGCGGGGGGAAAGATACGCAGTATTTT. Translation: CASSQRTSGGKDTQYF.